The next 3 T cell receptor beta chains were all read from a single sample in a study of identical twins. Via MiXCR, TCRdb re-called the 5' RACE reads, giving one row per CDR3 protein. The data show about 300,000 distinct CDR3 sequences, about 12% seen once. Another study also made use of these data, one on yellow fever vaccine responses in identical twins.

The sequenced material came from CD8+ T cells sorted from blood. Receptor source: a woman younger than 35 in good health.

A few counts support this clonotype. The rearrangement joins TRBV4-2 to TRBJ2-1, with TRBD2 matching over 10 bases. V gave up 0 bases and J gave up 3 bases; unmatched junction bases: 5. The CDR3 runs 17 residues. Germline values: CDR1 LGHNA, CDR2 YNFKEQ. The CDR3 sequence is CASSQEELAGVYNEQFF. In DNA, the CDR3 is TGTGCCAGCAGCCAAGAGGAGCTAGCGGGAGTCTACAATGAGCAGTTCTTC.

The sample holds a few counts of this clonotype. The chain joins TRBV4-1 to TRBJ1-6, with unresolved D. V was clipped by 0 bases and J by 6 bases, with 9 bases between them. The CDR3 has 15 residues. CDR1 and CDR2 from the germline V gene are MGHRA and YSYEKL. Here the CDR3 reads CASSQERSLNSPLHF. The CDR3 nucleotides are TGCGCCAGCAGCCAAGAGAGGAGCCTTAATTCACCCCTCCACTTT.

This clonotype appeared a few times. In nucleotides, the CDR3 is TGTGCCAGCAGCTTGACTAGCGGGCACTACGAGCAGTACTTC. It is translated as CASSLTSGHYEQYF. V gene TRBV5-5 combines with J gene TRBJ2-7; 9 bases agree with TRBD2. Germline V lookup: CDR1 SGHKS, CDR2 YYEKEE (reference sequence). This CDR3 has 14 amino acids. With 1 base clipped from V and 3 bases from J, the junction kept 2 bases outside the gene matches.